This T cell receptor (beta chain) appears in the sequencing data of a study of T cell changes during pregnancy in multiple sclerosis. V lost 1 base to trimming and J lost 5 bases, with 8 bases between them. This CDR3 spans 14 amino acids. Germline V lookup: CDR1 SGHTA, CDR2 FQGNSA. TCRdb's table, derived via immunoSEQ multiplex PCR, lists solely in-frame clones and lacks some. The top ten clones hold 1% to 1.5% of a sample with tens of thousands of clones, roughly 91% of them seen once. This clonotype was sampled from a female donor in good health, enrolled as a control in a pregnancy study. The chain employs TRBV7-2 and TRBJ1-4; maybe TRBD1 (5 bases). Sample: peripheral blood, taken after pregnancy. In DNA, the CDR3 is TGTGCCAGCAGCTTAGGACAGCCGAATGAAAAACTGTTTTTT. Protein sequence: CASSLGQPNEKLFF. The full variable domain, rest sourced from reference TRBV7-2 and TRBJ1-4, is GAGVSQSPSNKVTEKGKDVELRCDPISGHTALYWYRQSLGQGLEFLIYFQGNSAPDKSGLPSDRFSAERTGGSVSTLTIQRTQQEDSAVYLCASSLGQPNEKLFFGSGTQLSVL.